This T cell receptor beta chain was retrieved from a study of T cells in Graves' hyperthyroidism and ophthalmopathy. Regarding the study as a whole: Stable hyperthyroidism was told apart from ophthalmopathy by a model built on 13 V-J features. Most thyroid clonotypes that were expanded above 0.001 also turned up in blood.

Uncontrolled infection, other autoimmune disease, pregnancy or lactation led to exclusion. About 10 ml fresh peripheral blood yielded the PBMCs. Germline CDR1 reads LGHDT; CDR2 reads YNNKEL (reference sequence). The CDR3 has 15 amino acids. With 3 bases removed from V and 4 bases from J, the gap between germline ends came to 15 bases. The investigators amplified TCR beta CDR3 regions from RNA transcripts. HTBI primers were the set used in a first-round RT-PCR of the TCR CDR3. MiXCR, run by TCRdb on the multiplex PCR reads, gives a single entry per CDR3 protein. The sample consists of under 650,000 distinct CDR3 sequences, about 17% of them appearing once. This clonotype was picked up many times. The target antigen is unknown.

The chain is built from TRBV3-1 and TRBJ1-1; D might be TRBD1 (5 bases). The sample consisted of blood. The source of this sequence is a woman aged 25 to 39 with Graves' hyperthyroidism. CDR3 DNA: TGTGCCAGCAGCCACGGGGCCGGGGGAGGCACTGAAGCTTTCTTT. Encoded protein: CASSHGAGGGTEAFF.